The clone carrying this TCR beta chain was recorded a few times. These data are taken from a study of blood T cell repertoires in COVID-19. The CDR3 covers 16 residues. The J segment lost 0 bases and the V segment lost 6 bases, leaving 8 bases of the junction unmatched. Looked up from germline, CDR1 is MNHEY and CDR2 is SMNVEV (reference sequence). Clones were read by immunoSEQ multiplex PCR, and TCRdb kept only the in-frame ones, dropping some. This sample has about 92,000 clones; over 75% occur once, and the top ten carry 12%. This receptor was identified in a human donor in a cohort sampled during active COVID-19. Sequencing was done on a sample of peripheral blood. The gene calls are TRBV27 and TRBJ1-1; 9 bases are shared with TRBD1. The CDR3 bases are TGTGCCAGCAGACCACGACAGGGGGAAATGAACACTGAAGCTTTCTTT. As protein: CASRPRQGEMNTEAFF.